This T cell receptor beta chain was captured by sequencing in a study of siplizumab effects on memory and regulatory T cells. Regarding this clone: Its antigen remains unidentified.

The study assayed 90,000 to 100,000 TCR templates per sample. The repertoire was sequenced with immunoSEQ multiplex PCR; TCRdb's copy has only in-frame clones and lacks some. Here the sample spans approximately 100,000 clones, nearly 95% being singletons. Findings and limits, study-wide: Proliferating clones, CD4+ or CD8+, lacked an assignable naive or memory phenotype in roughly 80-97% of cases. Confirmatory evidence of suppressive function in proliferating siplizumab-culture Tregs was not obtained. Siplizumab led to significantly less abundant alloreactive sequences that could be traced back to unstimulated CD4+ memory cells.

This sequence originates from a human donor in good health. The sample taken for sequencing was Tregs sorted from blood.

The CDR3 spells CASSVGGGGFLLGYGYTF. The CDR3 DNA reads as TGTGCCAGCAGCGTAGGAGGTGGGGGCTTTCTCCTTGGCTATGGCTACACCTTC. V gene TRBV9 combines with J gene TRBJ1-2; D perhaps matches TRBD1 (6 bases). CDR3 size: 18 residues. Germline values: CDR1 SGDLS, CDR2 YYNGEE. V gave up 0 bases and J gave up 4 bases, with 22 bases separating them.